What follows are 17 T cell receptor beta chains derived from one specimen sequenced in a study of CD8 T cells in ankylosing spondylitis. TCRdb redid the calling of the 5' RACE reads with MiXCR, one entry per CDR3 protein. Of 35,000 or so distinct CDR3 sequences in the sample, approximately 6% were seen once. Sequencing was performed on blood, either unsorted or a sorted T cell fraction (not recorded which). The receptors here all came from a male donor with ankylosing spondylitis or in good health (not recorded which).

This clonotype was seen many times. The chain employs TRBV6-5 and TRBJ1-3; possible D gene TRBD1, 5 bases. Trimming cost V 6 bases and J 2 bases, with 14 bases left between them. The length of the CDR3 is 15 residues. Germline values: CDR1 MNHEY, CDR2 SVGAGI. The CDR3 sequence is CASRPGQAPGNTIYF. The CDR3 nucleotides read TGTGCCAGCAGACCCGGACAAGCACCTGGAAACACCATATATTTT.

This clonotype was recorded many times. The chain is built from TRBV6-1 and TRBJ2-5, with a possible D match to TRBD2 (6 bases). The CDR3 loop spans 15 amino acids. The V end was cut by 6 bases, the J end by 1 base, with 15 bases between. From germline, CDR1 is MNHNS and CDR2 SASEGT. The CDR3 sequence: CASSRPSGVQETQYF. DNA of the CDR3: TGTGCCAGCAGCCGTCCCTCGGGGGTCCAAGAGACCCAGTACTTC.

This clonotype was seen ten or more times. This chain links TRBV20-1 with TRBJ2-1; 7 positions agree with TRBD2. The ends lost 1 base at V and 8 bases at J; junction bases unmatched: 8. Germline loops: CDR1 DFQATT, CDR2 SNEGSKA (reference sequence). The CDR3 runs 14 residues. CDR3 coding DNA: TGCAGTGCTAGAGGACTAGCTGCGTTCCATGAGCAGTTCTTC. This encodes CSARGLAAFHEQFF.

This clonotype has at least ten counts. The V gene is TRBV6-2 or TRBV6-3, the J gene TRBJ2-4; 7 positions agree with TRBD1. J gave up 1 base and V 0 bases, and 3 bases lay outside the gene matches. The CDR3 spans 16 residues. CDR1 is MNHEY, CDR2 SVGEGT, per germline. The CDR3: CASSYSTGTAKNIQYF. The CDR3 DNA follows: TGTGCCAGCAGTTACTCGACAGGGACGGCCAAAAACATTCAGTACTTC.

This clonotype was seen ten or more times. CDR3 bases: TGTGCCAGTAGTAGCCTCAGGGCGAGTGATCAGCCCCAGCATTTT. It specifies CASSSLRASDQPQHF. The genes are TRBV19 and TRBJ1-5, with D maybe TRBD1 (5 bases). V shed 4 bases and J shed 5 bases, with 15 bases lying between them. This CDR3 has 15 amino acids. The germline CDR1 and CDR2 sequences are LNHDA and SQIVND (reference sequence).

This clonotype was counted ten times or more. An end of the junction does not agree with germline; a read error may underlie this. The J gene is TRBJ1-3, the V gene TRBV28, with 10 bases aligning to TRBD1. The CDR3 is 16 amino acids. In germline, CDR1 is MDHEN, CDR2 SYDVKM. As DNA, the CDR3 is TGTGCCAGCAGCCCTCCCGGGACAGGGGTCGGAAAAACCATATATTTT. It is translated as CASSPPGTGVGKTIYF.

The table lists this clonotype with many counts. The genes are TRBV29-1 and TRBJ2-4, with 10 positions matching TRBD1. Germline lookup yields CDR1 SQVTM and CDR2 ANQGSEA. Germline trimming cut 6 bases from V and 2 bases from J; bases unmatched to any gene: 4. The CDR3 extends over 14 amino acids. CDR3 bases: TGCAGCGTGTTGGGACAGGGGTCCAAAAACATTCAGTACTTC. Its translation is CSVLGQGSKNIQYF.

This clonotype was detected many times. The rearrangement joins TRBV5-1 to TRBJ2-1, with 7 bases fitting TRBD1. The germline V gene has CDR1 SGHRS and CDR2 YFSETQ. CDR3 size: 14 residues. After removal of 4 bases from V and 9 bases from J, the junction contained 10 bases not matched to a gene. The CDR3 DNA sequence: TGCGCCAGCAGCCCTCTCCAGGGGGATGGTGAGCAGTTCTTC. Residues: CASSPLQGDGEQFF.

This clonotype was counted many times. The rearrangement links TRBV9 to TRBJ2-7, with 7 bases matching TRBD1. CDR3 size: 14 residues. CDR1 is SGDLS, CDR2 YYNGEE, per germline. V shed 2 bases, J shed 3 bases, and the junction held 5 bases outside the gene matches. CDR3: CASSVGQAIYEQYF. Here the CDR3 DNA reads TGTGCCAGCAGCGTCGGACAGGCCATCTACGAGCAGTACTTC.

This clonotype was counted many times. CDR3 nucleotide sequence: TGTGCCAGCAGCTTATATTCAGGTACAGCTTTCTTT. Translating gives CASSLYSGTAFF. The genes are TRBV11-2 and TRBJ1-1; D uncertain. CDR3 length: 12 residues. CDR1 and CDR2 from the germline V gene are SGHAT and FQNNGV. The germline V and J ends were trimmed by 2 bases and 10 bases, with 11 bases remaining between them.

In its sample, this clonotype was seen many times. V gene TRBV10-3 combines with J gene TRBJ2-3; no firm D call. With 6 bases removed from V and 2 bases from J, the gap between germline ends came to 9 bases. The length of the CDR3 is 13 residues. CDR1 ENHRY and CDR2 SYGVKD come from the germline V gene. The CDR3 sequence is CAIRDPYTDTQYF. In DNA form, the CDR3 reads TGTGCCATCAGGGACCCGTACACAGATACGCAGTATTTT.

In this sample, this clonotype turned up many times. The J gene is TRBJ2-2, the V gene TRBV6-4; 11 bases line up with TRBD2. The CDR3 runs 19 residues. From germline, CDR1 is MRHNA and CDR2 SNTAGT. Germline trimming cut 8 bases from V and 7 bases from J; bases unmatched to any gene: 21. CDR3 sequence: CASCPQLGTSGYTGGELFF. The CDR3 DNA reads TGTGCCAGCTGTCCTCAACTGGGGACTAGCGGATACACGGGCGGGGAGCTGTTTTTT.

In its sample, this clonotype was seen many times. The chain has TRBV7-8 and TRBJ1-2; D is perhaps TRBD1 (5 bases). V lost 5 bases and J 11 bases, leaving 12 bases between the germline ends. The CDR3 is 11 amino acids. Germline loops: CDR1 SGHVS, CDR2 FQNEAQ. The CDR3 bases are TGTGCCAGCAGCCGAGGGACGGCTTACACCTTC. Amino acid sequence: CASSRGTAYTF.

This clonotype was recorded many times. The V gene is TRBV13, the J gene TRBJ2-5; the D gene is possibly TRBD1 (7 bases). The CDR3 sequence is 14 residues long. The V gene lost 7 bases and the J gene lost 7 bases, with 19 bases spanning the gap. Germline CDR1 and CDR2: PRHDT and FYEKMQ (reference sequence). CDR3 sequence (DNA): TGTGCCAGCACCGCGGGGACAGCAAGAGGGACCCAGTACTTC. Translating it yields CASTAGTARGTQYF.

There are many counts of this clonotype. The chain combines TRBV9 with TRBJ1-5; D is undetermined. Trimming left V 3 bases short and J 9 bases short, with 13 bases between. This CDR3 spans 13 amino acids. Germline assignment: CDR1 SGDLS and CDR2 YYNGEE. CDR3 loop: CASSADLFLPQHF. Here the CDR3 DNA reads TGTGCCAGCAGCGCGGACCTCTTTCTGCCCCAGCATTTT.

The rearrangement links TRBV7-9 to TRBJ2-5, with TRBD1 identical over 7 bases. V lost 5 bases and J lost 3; bases outside the gene matches: 6. CDR3 length: 14 residues. Germline V gene sequence: CDR1 SEHNR, CDR2 FQNEAQ (reference sequence). CDR3 amino acids: CASSRQGMEETQYF. The CDR3 DNA follows: TGTGCCAGCAGCCGACAGGGTATGGAAGAGACCCAGTACTTC.

The sample holds many counts of this clonotype. The chain is built from TRBV2 and TRBJ2-7; perhaps TRBD2 as D (5 bases). Trimming took off 7 bases at V and 3 bases at J, with 7 bases between the two ends. This CDR3 contains 11 residues. Looked up from germline, CDR1 is SNHLY and CDR2 is FYNNEI. For the CDR3, the DNA is TGTGCCAGCATCCGGGGCTACGAGCAGTACTTC. Residues: CASIRGYEQYF.